These 8 T cell receptor beta chains share one sample of origin, sequenced in a study of T-cell memory formation after mild COVID-19 (dated by TCRdb to about 2021). Libraries were made using 5' RACE. Reads for this sample came from an Illumina NovaSeq 6000. The public reads were reanalyzed by TCRdb: fastp trimming at Q25, MiXCR alignment, in-frame beta chains only. Records with the same CDR3 protein are collapsed into one entry carrying the most frequent genes and DNA. The sample contains under 250,000 distinct CDR3 sequences, roughly 14% of them found a single time. The biggest ten clones account for 2% to 2.5% of the sample. The source material was PBMCs or a T cell subset sorted from them (not recorded which). All receptors derive from an adult woman who had mild COVID-19 (a few samples of this study predate the infection). The sample titles of this study are shuffled in the database, so cell type and time point are left out; the donor was told from shared clones.

The chain uses TRBV24-1 and TRBJ1-5, with D unresolved. CDR1 and CDR2 from the germline V gene are KGHDR and SFDVKD. The germline V and J ends were trimmed by 4 bases and 9 bases, with 15 bases remaining between them. This CDR3 contains 14 residues. CDR3 in amino acids: CATSEGAGYRPQHF. The CDR3 coding sequence is TGTGCCACCAGTGAAGGAGCGGGATACCGGCCCCAGCATTTT.

This clonotype was detected only once. The genes are TRBV6-5 and TRBJ1-1, with D tentatively TRBD1 (6 bases). Germline V gene lookup returns CDR1 MNHEY and CDR2 SVGAGI. V was pared by 10 bases and J by 0 bases, with 12 bases between. The CDR3 runs to 13 residues. The CDR3 protein is CATRDTLNTEAFF. The CDR3 nucleotides are TGTGCCACCCGGGACACCTTGAACACTGAAGCTTTCTTT.

This clonotype showed up just a few times. The rearrangement uses TRBV29-1 and TRBJ1-2; TRBD1 aligns across 8 bases. Germline CDR1 reads SQVTM; CDR2 reads ANQGSEA. V dropped 7 bases and J dropped 6; count of bases not matched to a gene: 4. There are 11 residues in the CDR3. Here the CDR3 DNA reads TGCAGCGCGACAGGGGCGGATGGCTACACCTTC. Protein: CSATGADGYTF.

The chain uses TRBV18 and TRBJ1-2; D gene unclear. Between the trimmed V and J ends, which lost 2 bases and 4 bases, there was a span of 20 bases. CDR1 is KGHSH, CDR2 LQKENI, per germline. The CDR3 runs 17 residues. The CDR3 sequence is CASSPFKSGDGGYGYTF. CDR3 DNA sequence: TGTGCCAGCTCACCATTTAAATCCGGGGATGGCGGCTATGGCTACACCTTC.

This clonotype was picked up a small number of times. Here the CDR3 reads CASSRTSGTLSYNEQFF. Written as DNA, the CDR3 is TGTGCCAGCAGTCGGACTAGCGGCACCTTATCCTACAATGAGCAGTTCTTC. The chain is built from TRBV27 and TRBJ2-1; the match to TRBD2 covers 10 bases. Germline V CDR1 and CDR2: MNHEY, SMNVEV (reference sequence). The length of the CDR3 is 17 residues. V was pared by 5 bases and J by 1 base, with 8 bases of the junction left unmatched.

In this sample, this clonotype turned up a few times. The V call is TRBV9, the J call TRBJ1-2, with 9 bases that match TRBD1. Trimming at V came to 4 bases and at J to 6 bases, leaving 4 bases not matched to a gene. Germline CDR1 is SGDLS and CDR2 is YYNGEE. This CDR3 is built from 13 residues. CDR3: CASSTGQGDGYTF. The CDR3 DNA reads TGTGCCAGCAGCACGGGACAGGGTGATGGCTACACCTTC.

This clonotype was detected ten times or more. The chain combines TRBV5-6 with TRBJ2-5, with D possibly called TRBD1 or TRBD2 (5 bases each). Per germline, CDR1 SGHDT and CDR2 YYEEEE. V lost 4 bases to trimming and J lost 5 bases, with 9 bases between them. CDR3 size: 12 residues. The CDR3 loop is CASSGGLETQYF. The DNA of the CDR3 is TGTGCCAGCAGCGGGGGTCTGGAGACCCAGTACTTC.

The gene calls are TRBV5-1 and TRBJ2-7; D not certain. The CDR3 length is 15 residues. CDR1 and CDR2 from the germline V gene are SGHRS and YFSETQ. V lost 4 bases and J lost 0, with 14 bases in between. The CDR3 nucleotides are TGCGCCAGCAGCGGACCGGACGGTAGCTCCTACGAGCAGTACTTC. Translation gives CASSGPDGSSYEQYF.